These 28 T cell receptor beta chains originate from one sample sequenced in a study of CD8 T cells in ankylosing spondylitis. General study findings and limits: It appeared that ankylosing spondylitis blood was characterized by a TCR beta motif of several highly homologous variants.

Their target antigens are unknown. Each CDR3 protein is one row after TCRdb ran MiXCR on the 5' RACE reads. This table has fewer than 550,000 distinct CDR3 sequences, approximately 5.3% appearing once. The sample comprised blood, either unsorted or a sorted T cell fraction (not recorded which). The receptor source for this set is a male donor with ankylosing spondylitis.

Ten or more counts support this clonotype. The chain combines TRBV7-2 with TRBJ1-4, with D perhaps TRBD1 (6 bases). Trimming removed 4 bases from V and 6 bases from J, with 9 bases in between. Per the germline V gene, CDR1 is SGHTA and CDR2 is FQGNSA. CDR3 size: 13 residues. The CDR3 sequence is CASSWDTYEKLFF. The CDR3 DNA sequence: TGTGCCAGCAGCTGGGACACTTATGAAAAACTGTTTTTT.

This clonotype was observed many times. The chain couples TRBV20-1 to TRBJ1-3; D remains unclear. Germline V gene lookup returns CDR1 DFQATT and CDR2 SNEGSKA (reference sequence). CDR3 size: 13 residues. V shed 3 bases and J shed 0 bases, with 6 bases lying between them. CDR3 DNA: TGCAGTGCTAGTTCCGGCTCTGGAAACACCATATATTTT. Protein sequence: CSASSGSGNTIYF.

This clonotype was counted many times. V is TRBV5-1 and J is TRBJ2-3; 10 nucleotides agree with TRBD2. The germline V gene encodes CDR1 SGHRS and CDR2 YFSETQ. V shed 4 bases and J 4 bases; nucleotides not matched to a gene: 9. This CDR3 contains 16 residues. CDR3 sequence: CASSPEVAGGADTQYF. In nucleotides, the CDR3 is TGCGCCAGCAGCCCGGAGGTAGCGGGAGGTGCAGATACGCAGTATTTT.

This clonotype has just a few counts. The chain carries TRBV20-1 and TRBJ2-3; D ambiguous. There are 16 residues in the CDR3. V lost 3 bases and J lost 0, with 16 bases in between. In germline, CDR1 is DFQATT, CDR2 SNEGSKA (reference sequence). As DNA, the CDR3 is TGCAGTGCTAGTTGGACCGTCGATACTAGCACAGATACGCAGTATTTT. Protein: CSASWTVDTSTDTQYF.

This clonotype was counted ten times or more. The chain has TRBV20-1 and TRBJ2-2, with D possibly called TRBD1 or TRBD2 (5 bases each). Trimming cost V 3 bases and J 4 bases, with 15 bases left between them. CDR3 length: 15 residues. Per germline, CDR1 DFQATT and CDR2 SNEGSKA (reference sequence). CDR3 loop: CSASSWDVSTGELFF. In DNA form, the CDR3 reads TGCAGTGCTAGCTCGTGGGACGTTAGCACCGGGGAGCTGTTTTTT.

Many counts were recorded for this clonotype. The CDR3 is CASSFGNIQYF. The CDR3 coding sequence is TGTGCCAGCAGCTTTGGCAACATTCAGTACTTC. The chain links TRBV7-2 to TRBJ2-4; D is ambiguous. The germline gives CDR1 SGHTA, CDR2 FQGNSA. V was cut by 3 bases and J by 7 bases, with 4 bases left in between. The CDR3 loop spans 11 amino acids.

This clonotype showed up many times. The CDR3: CASSLARLSGETQYF. The CDR3 nucleotides read TGTGCCAGCAGCTTAGCGAGACTGTCCGGAGAGACCCAGTACTTC. This chain uses TRBV7-2 with TRBJ2-5; D ambiguous. The V and J ends lost 0 bases and 4 bases respectively, with 12 bases between them. Germline V lookup: CDR1 SGHTA, CDR2 FQGNSA. The CDR3 extends over 15 amino acids.

This clonotype was seen at least ten times. V gene TRBV24-1 combines with J gene TRBJ2-5; the match to TRBD1 covers 11 bases. In germline, CDR1 is KGHDR, CDR2 SFDVKD. This CDR3 contains 17 residues. V gave up 3 bases and J gave up 1 base; unmatched junction bases: 6. This chain's CDR3 is CATSDPGTGGGQETQYF. The CDR3, as DNA: TGTGCCACCAGTGATCCGGGGACAGGGGGTGGCCAAGAGACCCAGTACTTC.

This clonotype was seen repeatedly, ten times or more. The chain combines TRBV7-2 with TRBJ1-5; D remains unclear. V shed 0 bases and J shed 1 base, with 7 bases lying between them. Germline loops: CDR1 SGHTA, CDR2 FQGNSA. This CDR3 has 15 amino acids. As DNA, the CDR3 is TGTGCCAGCAGCTTAGCCCTAGGGAGCAATCAGCCCCAGCATTTT. It translates to CASSLALGSNQPQHF.

This clonotype was found many times. This rearrangement joins TRBV20-1 to TRBJ1-2; D uncertain. Germline CDR1 DFQATT, CDR2 SNEGSKA (reference sequence). V was clipped by 0 bases and J by 10 bases, with 18 bases between them. This CDR3 has 14 amino acids. CDR3 region: CSARDQKTQFAYTF. CDR3 bases: TGCAGTGCTAGAGATCAGAAGACTCAGTTCGCCTACACCTTC.

This clonotype showed up many times. This chain uses TRBV7-2 with TRBJ1-3; no clear D gene. V lost 3 bases, J lost 0 bases, and 9 bases lay in between. Germline CDR1 reads SGHTA; CDR2 reads FQGNSA. The CDR3 consists of 15 residues. Here the CDR3 reads CASSLSLASGNTIYF. The CDR3 nucleotides are TGTGCCAGCAGCTTGAGTCTGGCCTCTGGAAACACCATATATTTT.

In its sample, this clonotype was seen many times. This sequence joins TRBV5-1 and TRBJ2-5, with D perhaps TRBD1 (5 bases). The ends were cut back, 4 bases at V and 4 bases at J, with 11 bases in the middle. Looked up from germline, CDR1 is SGHRS and CDR2 is YFSETQ. CDR3 length: 13 amino acids. CDR3 nucleotides: TGCGCCAGCAGCCCCAGGGATGGAGAGACCCAGTACTTC. Amino acid sequence: CASSPRDGETQYF. Filled out from reference TRBV5-1 and TRBJ2-5, the complete variable domain reads KAGVTQTPRYLIKTRGQQVTLSCSPISGHRSVSWYQQTPGQGLQFLFEYFSETQRNKGNFPGRFSGRQFSNSRSEMNVSTLELGDSALYLCASSPRDGETQYFGPGTRLLVL.

This clonotype was counted ten times or more. This chain links TRBV28 with TRBJ1-6, with D uncertain. V was trimmed by 7 bases and J by 10 bases, leaving 11 bases between them. Germline CDR1 and CDR2: MDHEN and SYDVKM. The CDR3 consists of 12 residues. The CDR3: CASNMRGSPLHF. The DNA for the CDR3 is TGTGCCAGCAATATGAGAGGGTCACCCCTCCACTTT.

This clonotype has a count of ten or more. The chain is built from TRBV6-5 and TRBJ1-6, with 7 positions matching TRBD1. The V gene's germline CDR1 is MNHEY and CDR2 SVGAGI. With V trimmed by 10 bases and J by 6 bases, 18 bases remained unmatched. The CDR3 runs 17 residues. DNA for the CDR3: TGTGCCACCAAGTTGGAATCACAGGGGCTTGGTAATTCACCCCTCCACTTT. Translated: CATKLESQGLGNSPLHF.

This clonotype was counted many times. The gene calls are TRBV20-1 and TRBJ1-6; 7 positions agree with TRBD1. J lost 9 bases, V lost 6 bases, and 8 bases had no gene match. Germline lookup yields CDR1 DFQATT and CDR2 SNEGSKA (reference sequence). The CDR3 has 13 amino acids. In DNA, the CDR3 is TGCAGTGCCAGGACAGGCCTGACTTCACCCCTCCACTTT. Protein: CSARTGLTSPLHF.

This clonotype was observed many times. This chain links TRBV29-1 with TRBJ2-1; weak D call: TRBD2 (6 bases). The CDR3 spans 17 residues. The V end was cut by 3 bases, the J end by 4 bases, with 22 bases between. Germline V gene sequence: CDR1 SQVTM, CDR2 ANQGSEA. Here the CDR3 DNA reads TGCAGCGTTGAGTCCTTCGGGAGCGGGCTGGTTTACAATGAGCAGTTCTTC. Encoded protein: CSVESFGSGLVYNEQFF.

In its sample, this clonotype was seen many times. DNA of the CDR3: TGTGCCACCAGCAGATCCCGGTGGGGCTACACCTTC. Encoded protein: CATSRSRWGYTF. The J gene is TRBJ1-2, the V gene TRBV15; D gene uncertain. Deletions cut 2 bases from V and 8 bases from J, with 9 bases between. CDR1 and CDR2 (germline): LNHNV, YYDKDF (reference sequence). CDR3 length equals 12 residues.

This clonotype was seen many times. This rearrangement joins TRBV7-2 to TRBJ2-3; no clear D. This CDR3 is 13 amino acids long. In germline, CDR1 is SGHTA, CDR2 FQGNSA. The germline V and J ends were trimmed by 4 bases and 3 bases, with 8 bases remaining between them. The CDR3 region is CASSSPNTDTQYF. CDR3 bases: TGTGCCAGCAGCTCCCCAAATACAGATACGCAGTATTTT.

This chain links TRBV7-3 with TRBJ1-1; the D is unclear. V was pared by 1 base and J by 1 base, with 13 bases between. Germline values: CDR1 SGHTA, CDR2 FQGTGA. The CDR3 spans 16 residues. The CDR3: CASSLNVLAGNTEAFF. For the CDR3, the DNA is TGTGCCAGCAGCTTAAACGTGCTGGCGGGGAACACTGAAGCTTTCTTT. The whole variable domain, remainder taken from reference TRBV7-3 and TRBJ1-1, is GAGVSQTPSNKVTEKGKYVELRCDPISGHTALYWYRQSLGQGPEFLIYFQGTGAADDSGLPNDRFFAVRPEGSVSTLKIQRTERGDSAVYLCASSLNVLAGNTEAFFGQGTRLTVV.

There are many counts of this clonotype. V is TRBV25-1 and J is TRBJ2-5; D may match TRBD1 or TRBD2 (7 bases each). The CDR3 is made up of 13 amino acids. Trimming took off 8 bases at V and 6 bases at J, with 16 bases between the two ends. Germline assignment: CDR1 MGHDK and CDR2 SYGVNS. DNA of the CDR3: TGTGCCAGCGACGGCCAGGGGGGGAAGACCCAGTACTTC. It codes for CASDGQGGKTQYF.

This clonotype was seen at least ten times. This chain links TRBV7-9 with TRBJ2-3; TRBD2 matches 9 bases. Trimming removed 5 bases from V and 3 bases from J; junction bases left unmatched: 3. The CDR3 has 14 amino acids. Germline assignment: CDR1 SEHNR and CDR2 FQNEAQ (reference sequence). The CDR3 region is CASSPTSGTDTQYF. CDR3 in DNA: TGTGCCAGCAGCCCTACTAGCGGGACAGATACGCAGTATTTT.

This clonotype was seen repeatedly, ten times or more. This chain connects TRBV20-1 to TRBJ1-2; 9 positions agree with TRBD1. The CDR3 length is 13 residues. Germline V gene sequence: CDR1 DFQATT, CDR2 SNEGSKA (reference sequence). The V segment lost 6 bases and the J segment 4 bases; nucleotides outside the gene matches: 6. The CDR3 region is CSARDRDTYGYTF. In nucleotides, the CDR3 is TGCAGTGCAAGGGACAGGGATACCTATGGCTACACCTTC.

This clonotype has ten or more counts. The rearrangement links TRBV4-3 to TRBJ2-5; 7 bases are a match to TRBD1. In germline, CDR1 is LGHNA, CDR2 YSLEER. Germline trimming cut 5 bases from V and 4 bases from J; bases unmatched to any gene: 7. The length of the CDR3 is 14 residues. The CDR3 bases are TGCGCCAGCAGCGAAGGACAGGCAGGAGAGACCCAGTACTTC. Its translation is CASSEGQAGETQYF.

This clonotype was counted ten times or more. The V gene is TRBV6-2 or TRBV6-3, the J gene TRBJ1-5; D not resolved. The V gene lost 3 bases and the J gene lost 0 bases, with 15 bases spanning the gap. This CDR3 is built from 17 residues. In germline, CDR1 is MNHEY, CDR2 SVGEGT. DNA for the CDR3: TGTGCCAGCAGTTATCCCCCCGGAGACTATAGCAATCAGCCCCAGCATTTT. Its translation: CASSYPPGDYSNQPQHF.

In this sample, this clonotype turned up many times. V is TRBV29-1 and J is TRBJ1-4; no definite D call. The CDR3 has 10 amino acids. V was cut by 7 bases and J by 8 bases, with 8 bases left in between. The V gene's germline CDR1 is SQVTM and CDR2 ANQGSEA. CDR3 bases: TGCAGCGGTCTTCAGGAAAAACTGTTTTTT. It yields the protein CSGLQEKLFF.

This clonotype has ten or more counts. The chain has TRBV28 and TRBJ2-6; D is perhaps TRBD1 (6 bases). V shed 5 bases and J shed 0 bases, with 17 bases lying between them. The germline CDR1 and CDR2 sequences are MDHEN and SYDVKM. The CDR3 covers 18 residues. The CDR3 sequence: CASSRWWTEHSGANVLTF. CDR3 DNA sequence: TGTGCCAGCAGTCGATGGTGGACAGAACACTCTGGGGCCAACGTCCTGACTTTC.

This clonotype was recorded many times. The chain has TRBV20-1 and TRBJ2-7, with 7 bases fitting TRBD1. The germline CDR1 and CDR2 sequences are DFQATT and SNEGSKA (reference sequence). The V segment lost 1 base and the J segment 6 bases; nucleotides outside the gene matches: 9. The CDR3 has 14 residues. CDR3 amino acids: CSARGDGTDREQYF. CDR3 DNA: TGCAGTGCTAGAGGAGACGGGACAGATCGCGAGCAGTACTTC.

This clonotype occurred many times. The junction and the germline gene differ at one end; a read error may be behind it. This chain uses TRBV7-7 with TRBJ2-5; D gene unclear. The CDR3 sequence is 16 residues long. Germline V gene sequence: CDR1 SSHAT, CDR2 FNYEAQ (reference sequence). The CDR3 reads CASSLGPGLAQETQYF. The DNA for the CDR3 is TGTGCTAGCAGCTTAGGTCCCGGGCTCGCTCAAGAGACCCAGTACTTC.